The 13 T cell receptor beta chains given below trace back to one sample, sequenced in a study of blood T cell repertoires in COVID-19 (dated by TCRdb to about 2020). The library was built by means of the immunoSEQ multiplex PCR assay. Drawn from immuneACCESS, this table holds only the in-frame rearrangements with V and J called that TCRdb kept. Clones are partly lost; checked studies trace under half to an unresolved V gene and leave the rest unexplained. This sample gives about 230,000 clones in total; roughly 84% of them show up just once. The ten largest make up around 30% of the sample. The sample taken for sequencing was peripheral blood. These receptors were obtained from a man aged 35-49 years with acute or convalescent COVID-19.

The chain combines TRBV4-3 with TRBJ2-3; the D gene is possibly TRBD2 (6 bases). CDR1 and CDR2 from the germline V gene are LGHNA and YSLEER. The CDR3 loop spans 14 amino acids. Trimming took off 3 bases at V and 0 bases at J, with 7 bases between the two ends. The DNA for the CDR3 is TGCGCCAGCAGCCAGCGGGGCAGCACAGATACGCAGTATTTT. Its protein is CASSQRGSTDTQYF.

This chain joins TRBV5-6 and TRBJ1-2, with D perhaps TRBD1 (5 bases). V was pared by 1 base and J by 7 bases, with 14 bases between. The CDR3 is 14 residues long. Germline values: CDR1 SGHDT, CDR2 YYEEEE. CDR3 region: CASSLLPGLVGYTF. The CDR3 region has the DNA TGTGCCAGCAGCTTGCTTCCAGGGCTGGTTGGCTACACCTTC. The full variable domain, in which reference TRBV5-6 and TRBJ1-2 provide the parts outside the CDR3, is DAGVTQSPTHLIKTRGQQVTLRCSPKSGHDTVSWYQQALGQGPQFIFQYYEEEERQRGNFPDRFSGHQFPNYSSELNVNALLLGDSALYLCASSLLPGLVGYTFGSGTRLTVV.

The chain couples TRBV10-3 to TRBJ2-7, with a possible D match to TRBD2 (5 bases). V was pared by 7 bases and J by 0 bases, with 13 bases between. Germline V lookup: CDR1 ENHRY, CDR2 SYGVKD. CDR3 length: 14 amino acids. The chain's CDR3 is CAIKATGSSYEQYF. CDR3 bases: TGTGCCATCAAGGCCACGGGAAGCTCCTACGAGCAGTACTTC.

The chain has TRBV5-1 and TRBJ2-3; TRBD1 might be the D (7 bases). Germline CDR1 is SGHRS and CDR2 is YFSETQ. Trimming took off 3 bases at V and 2 bases at J, with 13 bases between the two ends. This CDR3 region has 15 residues. CDR3 DNA: TGCGCCAGCAGCTCGCAGGGGGGAAACACAGATACGCAGTATTTT. Residues: CASSSQGGNTDTQYF. Based on the CDR3 plus reference TRBV5-1 and TRBJ2-3, the full variable domain is KAGVTQTPRYLIKTRGQQVTLSCSPISGHRSVSWYQQTPGQGLQFLFEYFSETQRNKGNFPGRFSGRQFSNSRSEMNVSTLELGDSALYLCASSSQGGNTDTQYFGPGTRLTVL.

The rearrangement links TRBV5-4 to TRBJ2-1; 13 bases align to TRBD2. CDR3 length: 16 residues. J was trimmed by 9 bases and V by 4 bases; bases with no gene match: 10. CDR1 is SGHNT, CDR2 YYREEE, per germline (reference sequence). For the CDR3, the DNA is TGTGCCAGCAGCATAAAGGGACTAGCGGGATTGGGTGAGCAGTTCTTC. It encodes CASSIKGLAGLGEQFF.

This rearrangement joins TRBV19 to TRBJ2-3; TRBD2 matches at 7 bases. V shed 6 bases and J 2 bases; nucleotides not matched to a gene: 8. In germline, CDR1 is LNHDA, CDR2 SQIVND (reference sequence). The CDR3 length is 15 residues. CDR3 region: CASSPLAVNTDTQYF. The CDR3 DNA sequence: TGTGCCAGTAGCCCCCTAGCGGTAAACACAGATACGCAGTATTTT.

The chain couples TRBV27 to TRBJ1-4; D gene uncertain. Germline CDR1 and CDR2: MNHEY and SMNVEV (reference sequence). Trimming left V 3 bases short and J 4 bases short, with 21 bases between. The CDR3 contains 18 residues. The CDR3 nucleotides read TGTGCCAGCAGTTTGGTTTTCGGGTTACGGGAGAGTAATGAAAAACTGTTTTTT. Amino acids: CASSLVFGLRESNEKLFF.

The genes are TRBV3-1 (or the pseudogene TRBV3-2) and TRBJ2-3, with D maybe TRBD2 (6 bases). The CDR3 sequence is 16 residues long. V lost 9 bases and J 4 bases, leaving 23 bases between the germline ends. Germline-derived CDR1 and CDR2 are LGHDT and YNNKEL (reference sequence). The CDR3 bases are TGTGCCAGTTCCCGGCTGGCGGGAAGGGGCGCAGATACGCAGTATTTT. Its translation: CASSRLAGRGADTQYF.

The chain recombines TRBV5-1 with TRBJ2-7, with 7 bases lining up with TRBD1. The CDR3 is 14 amino acids. Looked up from germline, CDR1 is SGHRS and CDR2 is YFSETQ. V dropped 7 bases and J dropped 4; count of bases not matched to a gene: 11. CDR3: CASAPGQTAYEQYF. The CDR3 coding sequence is TGCGCCAGCGCACCGGGACAGACAGCTTACGAGCAGTACTTC.

This clone was found many times. The chain combines TRBV2 with TRBJ2-3; 10 bases are a match to TRBD1. V was pared by 5 bases and J by 4 bases, with 9 bases of the junction left unmatched. From germline, CDR1 is SNHLY and CDR2 FYNNEI. The CDR3 is made up of 16 amino acids. Here the CDR3 DNA reads TGTGCCAGCAGTCCGGACAGGGGGACTAGGCCAGATACGCAGTATTTT. Translated, it gives CASSPDRGTRPDTQYF.

A few counts support this clone. V gene TRBV3-1 (or the pseudogene TRBV3-2) combines with J gene TRBJ1-1; TRBD1 is a possible D gene (5 bases). The CDR3 totals 13 residues. Germline CDR1 and CDR2: LGHDT and YNNKEL (reference sequence). The ends were cut back, 5 bases at V and 4 bases at J, with 11 bases in the middle. The chain's CDR3 is CASSRVGGTEAFF. As DNA, the CDR3 is TGTGCCAGCAGCAGAGTGGGGGGCACTGAAGCTTTCTTT.

The chain employs TRBV9 and TRBJ1-2; 8 bases fit TRBD1. V lost 2 bases and J lost 5; bases outside the gene matches: 8. The CDR3 loop spans 15 amino acids. Looked up from germline, CDR1 is SGDLS and CDR2 is YYNGEE. The CDR3 DNA follows: TGTGCCAGCAGCGTCGGGACAGGCCATCAGTATGGCTACACCTTC. Encoded protein: CASSVGTGHQYGYTF.

The V gene is TRBV28, the J gene TRBJ2-7, with a possible D match to TRBD2 (6 bases). Germline V CDR1 and CDR2: MDHEN, SYDVKM. CDR3 length: 13 residues. With 3 bases removed from V and 7 bases from J, the gap between germline ends came to 13 bases. This chain's CDR3 is CASSLLAGGEQYF. The CDR3 bases are TGTGCCAGCAGTTTGCTGGCTGGGGGGGAGCAGTACTTC.